The present TCR beta chain was sequenced within a study of OX40 agonist ivuxolimab in advanced cancers. Turning to the study itself: Patients received intravenous ivuxolimab every 2 weeks at 0.01 to 10 mg/kg. Three patients got partial responses; one had hepatocellular carcinoma and two had cutaneous melanoma. Study observations and caveats: Specificity for antigen went undetermined in the expanded peripheral T cells. CD4+ and CD8+ T cells in blood underwent clonal expansion by week 6 at 0.1 to 3.0 mg/kg.

Germline CDR1 and CDR2: LNHNV and YYDKDF (reference sequence). The CDR3 is made up of 16 amino acids. Losses at the gene ends were 1 base for V and 2 bases for J; bases not matched to a gene: 6. The assay was immunoSEQ multiplex PCR, and TCRdb's table has in-frame clones only and misses some. This repertoire shows some 96,000 clones, 85% to 95% found once; its top ten account for under 0.65%. This clone came up once. No antigen is known for it. The receptor was derived from an adult with an advanced solid tumor such as melanoma, head and neck, liver or kidney cancer. Sample: CD4+ or CD8+ T cells sorted from blood, taken in a trial of the OX40 agonist ivuxolimab. The rearrangement joins TRBV15 to TRBJ2-7; 9 positions match TRBD1. As DNA, the CDR3 is TGTGCCACCAGCAGAGGCCGGGGACAGGGACCCTACGAGCAGTACTTC. Protein: CATSRGRGQGPYEQYF.